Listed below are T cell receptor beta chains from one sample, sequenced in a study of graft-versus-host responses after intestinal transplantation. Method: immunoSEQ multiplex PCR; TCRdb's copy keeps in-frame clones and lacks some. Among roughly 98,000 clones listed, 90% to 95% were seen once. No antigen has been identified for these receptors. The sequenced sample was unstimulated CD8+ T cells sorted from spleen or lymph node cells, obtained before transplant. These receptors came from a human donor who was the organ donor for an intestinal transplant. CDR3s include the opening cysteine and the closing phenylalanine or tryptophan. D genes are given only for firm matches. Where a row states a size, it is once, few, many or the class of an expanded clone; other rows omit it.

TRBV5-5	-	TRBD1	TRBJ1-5	CASSLALTGQGGGQPQHF	TGTGCCAGCAGCTTGGCCCTAACTGGACAGGGAGGAGGTCAGCCCCAGCATTTT
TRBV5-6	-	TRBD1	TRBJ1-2	CASSLRQGDYGYTF	TGTGCCAGCAGCTTGAGACAGGGCGACTATGGCTACACCTTC
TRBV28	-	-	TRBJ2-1	CASSSGDNEQFF	TGTGCCAGCAGTTCAGGGGACAATGAGCAGTTCTTC
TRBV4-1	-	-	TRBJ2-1	CASSHPRGGEQFF	TGCGCCAGCAGCCACCCCCGAGGGGGTGAGCAGTTCTTC
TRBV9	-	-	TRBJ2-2	CASSVAGNTGELFF	TGTGCCAGCAGCGTAGCAGGGAACACCGGGGAGCTGTTTTTT
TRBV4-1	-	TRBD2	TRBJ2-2	CASTTRGVSNTGELFF	TGCGCCAGCACCACGCGGGGGGTATCGAACACCGGGGAGCTGTTTTTT
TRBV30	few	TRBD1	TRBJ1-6	CAWSVRGLSPLHF	TGTGCCTGGAGTGTAAGGGGGCTTTCACCCCTCCACTTT
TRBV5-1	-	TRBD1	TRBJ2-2	CASSPTTGANTGELFF	TGCGCCAGCAGCCCTACGACAGGGGCGAACACCGGGGAGCTGTTTTTT
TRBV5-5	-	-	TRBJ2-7	CASSSVVSYEQYF	TGTGCCAGCAGCTCGGTGGTGTCGTACGAGCAGTACTTC
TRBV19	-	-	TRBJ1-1	CASSMVSGNTEAFF	TGTGCCAGTAGTATGGTTTCGGGGAACACTGAAGCTTTCTTT
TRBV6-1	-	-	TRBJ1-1	CASSHGGLNTEAFF	TGTGCCAGCAGTCACGGGGGGCTGAACACTGAAGCTTTCTTT
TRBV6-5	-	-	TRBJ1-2	CASSYGQANYGYTF	TGTGCCAGCAGTTACGGGCAGGCTAACTATGGCTACACCTTC
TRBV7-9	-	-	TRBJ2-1	CASSLGAGSSYNEQFF	TGTGCCAGCAGCTTAGGAGCGGGTAGCTCCTACAATGAGCAGTTCTTC
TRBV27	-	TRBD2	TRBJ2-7	CASSLAGTSGYEQYF	TGTGCCAGCAGTTTAGCCGGGACTAGCGGCTACGAGCAGTACTTC